Presented here are 26 T cell receptor beta chains from one specimen sequenced in a study of cytomegalovirus exposure and HLA in healthy donors (dated by TCRdb to the late 2010s). Libraries were made using the immunoSEQ multiplex PCR assay. For the multiplex PCR, a mixture combining 60 forward primers for TCR Vbeta segments and 13 reverse primers for TCR Jbeta segments was used. Entries here come from immuneACCESS through TCRdb and include only in-frame sequences with V and J called. Some clones fail to appear in such tables; in the studies checked, an unresolved V gene covers under half of the shortfall, and the cause of the remainder is unknown. This sample holds fewer than 250,000 clones; more than 65% were observed only once. Roughly 0.6% of the sample comes from the top ten. Sequences were obtained from PBMCs. The receptors here all came from a man younger than 30 in good health and CMV-seronegative.

The V call is TRBV6-5, the J call TRBJ2-5; TRBD1 is a possible D gene (5 bases). The J call may not be correct, given that the DNA end is closer to TRBJ2-7. There are 12 residues in the CDR3. Per the germline V gene, CDR1 is MNHEY and CDR2 is SVGAGI. CDR3 residues: CASSYQGYEQYF. The CDR3 nucleotides are TGTGCCAGCAGTTATCAGGGTTACGAGCAGTACTTC.

The chain joins TRBV5-6 to TRBJ1-2; perhaps TRBD1 as D (5 bases). The CDR3 has 19 amino acids. Trimming took off 4 bases at V and 0 bases at J, with 25 bases between the two ends. Germline V gene sequence: CDR1 SGHDT, CDR2 YYEEEE. CDR3 amino acids: CASSGTGIRAPPSNYGYTF. As DNA, the CDR3 is TGTGCCAGCAGCGGTACAGGTATCAGGGCCCCACCTTCTAACTATGGCTACACCTTC.

V usage is TRBV10-1 and J usage is TRBJ2-1; 9 bases align to TRBD2. From germline, CDR1 is WNHNN and CDR2 SYGVQD (reference sequence). This CDR3 spans 15 amino acids. Trimming removed 3 bases from V and 10 bases from J; junction bases left unmatched: 10. CDR3 bases: TGCGCCAGCAGTGATTCAAGGACTAGCGCCTGGGAGCAGTTCTTC. Translating it yields CASSDSRTSAWEQFF.

The chain employs TRBV29-1 and TRBJ1-4, with D tentatively TRBD1 (6 bases). V shed 6 bases and J shed 3 bases, with 11 bases lying between them. CDR1 is SQVTM, CDR2 ANQGSEA, per germline. This CDR3 has 13 amino acids. DNA of the CDR3: TGCAGCGTGACGAGACAGGCTAATGAAAAACTGTTTTTT. Its translation: CSVTRQANEKLFF.

The chain joins TRBV6-6 to TRBJ2-7; 7 nucleotides match TRBD2. This CDR3 contains 13 residues. Trimming took 7 bases from V and 2 from J; bases not matched to a gene: 5. Germline lookup yields CDR1 MNHNY and CDR2 SVGAGI (reference sequence). The CDR3 DNA reads TGTGCCAGCACGGGGGGTTCGACCTACGAGCAGTACTTC. Translated, it gives CASTGGSTYEQYF.

The chain employs TRBV4-1 and TRBJ2-7; no clear D gene. Germline V lookup: CDR1 MGHRA, CDR2 YSYEKL. V was shortened by 0 bases and J by 2 bases, with 17 bases between the two germline ends. The CDR3 totals 17 residues. This CDR3 is CASSQEDYGNRAYEQYF. CDR3 DNA sequence: TGCGCCAGCAGCCAAGAGGATTACGGTAACAGAGCCTACGAGCAGTACTTC.

The chain has TRBV2 and TRBJ1-5; TRBD1 aligns across 10 bases. Trimming cost V 4 bases and J 0 bases; bases outside gene matches: 3. Germline CDR1 SNHLY, CDR2 FYNNEI. CDR3 size: 16 residues. CDR3 sequence: CASSGTGGNSNQPQHF. Written as DNA, the CDR3 is TGTGCCAGCAGTGGGACAGGGGGAAATAGCAATCAGCCCCAGCATTTT.

V usage is TRBV6-6 and J usage is TRBJ1-1, with D possibly TRBD1 on 6 matching bases. The germline V gene encodes CDR1 MNHNY and CDR2 SVGAGI (reference sequence). CDR3 length equals 15 residues. Trimming took 2 bases from V and 4 from J, leaving 14 bases between them. Here the CDR3 DNA reads TGTGCCAGCAGTTACGGGGGCACTTCAAGCACTGAAGCTTTCTTT. This sequence encodes CASSYGGTSSTEAFF.

The count of this clone is one. The V and J genes are TRBV12-5 and TRBJ2-7; 11 nucleotides line up with TRBD1. J lost 3 bases, V lost 7 bases, and 2 bases had no gene match. The germline CDR1 and CDR2 sequences are LGHNT and FRNRAP. The CDR3 is 13 amino acids. The CDR3 loop is CASAGTGGYEQYF. In DNA, the CDR3 is TGTGCTAGTGCCGGGACAGGGGGCTACGAGCAGTACTTC.

The chain carries TRBV5-1 and TRBJ1-1, with D uncertain. V was shortened by 5 bases and J by 4 bases, with 12 bases between the two germline ends. The CDR3 runs 13 residues. In germline, CDR1 is SGHRS, CDR2 YFSETQ. The CDR3 bases are TGCGCCAGCAGAGTCCGGTCGGTCACTGAAGCTTTCTTT. This gives the protein CASRVRSVTEAFF. Drawing the rest from reference TRBV5-1 and TRBJ1-1, the complete variable domain is KAGVTQTPRYLIKTRGQQVTLSCSPISGHRSVSWYQQTPGQGLQFLFEYFSETQRNKGNFPGRFSGRQFSNSRSEMNVSTLELGDSALYLCASRVRSVTEAFFGQGTRLTVV.

This CDR3 reads CASSRSRVINEQYF. The DNA for the CDR3 is TGTGCCAGTAGCCGAAGCAGGGTTATAAACGAGCAGTACTTC. This chain links TRBV19 with TRBJ2-7; the D gene is possibly TRBD1 (5 bases). Deletions cut 6 bases from V and 5 bases from J, with 17 bases between. The V gene's germline CDR1 is LNHDA and CDR2 SQIVND (reference sequence). The CDR3 covers 14 residues.

V is TRBV7-9 and J is TRBJ2-7, with D unresolved. CDR1 SEHNR and CDR2 FQNEAQ come from the germline V gene (reference sequence). Deletions cut 5 bases from V and 3 bases from J, with 17 bases between. This CDR3 has 15 amino acids. CDR3 DNA sequence: TGTGCCAGCAGCCTAACCCCCCCGCGAGGCTACGAGCAGTACTTC. Amino acid sequence: CASSLTPPRGYEQYF.

This clone occurred a few times. The genes are TRBV11-2 and TRBJ2-5; 8 positions match TRBD1. Looked up from germline, CDR1 is SGHAT and CDR2 is FQNNGV. This CDR3 is 14 amino acids long. V gave up 5 bases and J gave up 4 bases; unmatched junction bases: 6. The CDR3: CASSPSGGGETQYF. The CDR3 DNA reads as TGTGCCAGCAGCCCATCAGGGGGCGGAGAGACCCAGTACTTC.

This sequence joins TRBV10-3 and TRBJ2-1; TRBD2 aligns across 12 bases. Germline V CDR1 and CDR2: ENHRY, SYGVKD. The CDR3 extends over 16 amino acids. Trimming cost V 2 bases and J 8 bases; bases outside gene matches: 7. This chain's CDR3 is CAISEGLAGGRYEQFF. The CDR3 DNA reads as TGTGCCATCAGTGAGGGTCTAGCGGGAGGGAGGTATGAGCAGTTCTTC.

This clone was detected only a few times. This chain uses TRBV13 with TRBJ1-6, with D possibly matching TRBD1 (5 bases). This CDR3 is built from 16 residues. CDR1 and CDR2 from the germline V gene are PRHDT and FYEKMQ (reference sequence). Trimming removed 4 bases at V and 8 bases at J, with 18 bases between. The CDR3 DNA reads as TGTGCCAGCAGCTACAGAGGGGAGGGTACGGATTCACCCCTCCACTTT. Translating it yields CASSYRGEGTDSPLHF.

The gene calls are TRBV29-1 and TRBJ2-7; 7 bases line up with TRBD1. The ends lost 7 bases at V and 1 base at J; junction bases unmatched: 4. Per germline, CDR1 SQVTM and CDR2 ANQGSEA. The CDR3 runs 12 residues. CDR3 in amino acids: CSARDRSYEQYF. CDR3 DNA sequence: TGCAGCGCCCGGGACAGATCCTACGAGCAGTACTTC.

The chain links TRBV5-1 to TRBJ2-2; 14 bases align to TRBD2. CDR1 SGHRS and CDR2 YFSETQ come from the germline V gene. This CDR3 comprises 17 residues. With V trimmed by 3 bases and J by 6 bases, 7 bases remained unmatched. The CDR3 reads CASSSLTSGRAAGELFF. The CDR3 DNA follows: TGCGCCAGCAGCTCGCTGACTAGCGGGAGGGCTGCCGGGGAGCTGTTTTTT. Complete variable domain (other parts from reference TRBV5-1 and TRBJ2-2): KAGVTQTPRYLIKTRGQQVTLSCSPISGHRSVSWYQQTPGQGLQFLFEYFSETQRNKGNFPGRFSGRQFSNSRSEMNVSTLELGDSALYLCASSSLTSGRAAGELFFGEGSRLTVL.

The V call is TRBV11-3, the J call TRBJ1-1; TRBD1 aligns across 7 bases. V lost 5 bases to trimming and J lost 2 bases; unmatched junction nucleotides: 5. Germline V CDR1 and CDR2: SGHNT, YENEEA. The CDR3 has 14 residues. The CDR3 nucleotides are TGTGCCAGCAGCCTAGGGGGCAGCAACACTGAAGCTTTCTTT. Translating it yields CASSLGGSNTEAFF.

The V call is TRBV29-1, the J call TRBJ1-5; TRBD1 matches at 9 bases. Per germline, CDR1 SQVTM and CDR2 ANQGSEA. The CDR3 totals 15 residues. With V trimmed by 4 bases and J by 5 bases, 9 bases remained unmatched. Here the CDR3 DNA reads TGCAGCGTTGGAGCCGGGACAGGGTGGGATCAGCCCCAGCATTTT. The encoded protein is CSVGAGTGWDQPQHF.

The chain has TRBV30 and TRBJ2-6; 10 positions agree with TRBD1. Germline trimming cut 0 bases from V and 2 bases from J; bases unmatched to any gene: 7. In germline, CDR1 is GTSNPN, CDR2 SVGIG (reference sequence). There are 18 residues in the CDR3. The CDR3 here is CAWSVVRQGATGANVLTF. The CDR3, as DNA: TGTGCCTGGAGTGTGGTGAGACAGGGGGCTACTGGGGCCAACGTCCTGACTTTC.

The rearrangement joins TRBV6-6 to TRBJ1-2; tentative D call: TRBD1 (6 bases). Between the trimmed V and J ends, which lost 2 bases and 6 bases, there was a span of 16 bases. Looked up from germline, CDR1 is MNHNY and CDR2 is SVGAGI (reference sequence). The CDR3 runs to 15 residues. CDR3 nucleotide sequence: TGTGCCAGCAGTTACACCCTAACAGGGAATGATGGCTACACCTTC. Protein product: CASSYTLTGNDGYTF.

The J gene is TRBJ2-7, the V gene TRBV15; 7 bases are shared with TRBD1. V lost 5 bases and J lost 0; bases outside the gene matches: 10. This CDR3 region has 16 residues. Germline V CDR1 and CDR2: LNHNV, YYDKDF (reference sequence). This CDR3 is CATSVRQGPSSYEQYF. CDR3 sequence (DNA): TGTGCCACCAGCGTAAGACAGGGTCCAAGCTCCTACGAGCAGTACTTC.

The DNA for the CDR3 is TGTGCCAGCAGGAGGGCTGGGATCGCTGAAGCTTTCTTT. It is translated as CASRRAGIAEAFF. The J gene is TRBJ1-1, the V gene TRBV7-2, with D unclear. CDR1 is SGHTA, CDR2 FQGNSA, per germline. The CDR3 spans 13 residues. The V gene lost 6 bases and the J gene lost 6 bases, with 14 bases spanning the gap.

The chain has TRBV29-1 and TRBJ2-5; perhaps TRBD2 as D (6 bases). The J call may be wrong; the DNA end is better matched by TRBJ2-7. Germline V lookup: CDR1 SQVTM, CDR2 ANQGSEA. The CDR3 contains 16 residues. The CDR3 DNA sequence: TGCAGCGTTGCAGCCCTAGCGACCTCTCTCTTCTACGAGCAGTACTTC. Translation gives CSVAALATSLFYEQYF.

The chain joins TRBV6-1 to TRBJ2-7; 11 bases are a match to TRBD1. The CDR3 has 15 amino acids. The trim removed 4 bases at V and 3 bases at J, leaving 5 bases unmatched. The germline CDR1 and CDR2 sequences are MNHNS and SASEGT. The CDR3: CASSGSGTGGYEQYF. The CDR3 DNA follows: TGTGCCAGCAGTGGTAGCGGGACAGGGGGCTACGAGCAGTACTTC.

The chain uses TRBV29-1 and TRBJ2-3; TRBD2 agrees at 8 bases. Germline V CDR1 and CDR2: SQVTM, ANQGSEA. V shed 4 bases, J shed 5 bases, and the junction held 8 bases outside the gene matches. The CDR3 is 14 amino acids. The DNA for the CDR3 is TGCAGCGTTGGAAGCAGCGGGAGTATAGATACGCAGTATTTT. Its protein is CSVGSSGSIDTQYF.